One sample yielded the 14 T cell receptor beta chains listed below, sequenced in a study of blood T cell repertoires in COVID-19. The repertoire was sequenced with immunoSEQ multiplex PCR; TCRdb's copy has only in-frame clones and lacks some. Here the sample spans about 310,000 clones, roughly 85% being singletons. Sequencing used PBMCs or T cells enriched from blood (not recorded which). These receptors all stem from a woman aged 30 to 39 who had been exposed to COVID-19.

The rearrangement joins TRBV9 to TRBJ2-7; D possibly corresponds to TRBD2 (5 bases). From germline, CDR1 is SGDLS and CDR2 YYNGEE. This CDR3 region has 12 residues. V shed 2 bases and J shed 5 bases, with 8 bases lying between them. This CDR3 is CASSVGEDEQYF. CDR3 nucleotide sequence: TGTGCCAGCAGCGTCGGGGAAGACGAGCAGTACTTC.

The chain has TRBV24-1 and TRBJ1-2; unclear D gene. Germline CDR1 and CDR2: KGHDR and SFDVKD. This CDR3 is built from 13 residues. Between the trimmed V and J ends, which lost 4 bases and 4 bases, there was a span of 9 bases. This CDR3 reads CATSDPESYGYTF. CDR3 nucleotide sequence: TGTGCCACCAGTGACCCCGAGAGCTATGGCTACACCTTC.

This clone was seen only a few times. This rearrangement joins TRBV7-2 to TRBJ1-2, with D hard to call. The CDR3 covers 15 residues. Germline CDR1 and CDR2: SGHTA and FQGNSA. The V gene lost 1 base and the J gene lost 6 bases, with 15 bases spanning the gap. This chain's CDR3 is CASSLDLGRGNGYTF. The CDR3 region has the DNA TGTGCCAGCAGCTTAGATCTAGGCCGAGGGAATGGCTACACCTTC.

The genes are TRBV27 and TRBJ1-6, with D tentatively TRBD1 (5 bases). The CDR3 sequence is 15 residues long. Germline V gives CDR1 MNHEY, CDR2 SMNVEV (reference sequence). V lost 2 bases to trimming and J lost 7 bases, with 12 bases between them. The CDR3 loop is CASSLTGSTNSPLHF. In DNA, the CDR3 is TGTGCCAGCAGTTTAACAGGTTCTACCAATTCACCCCTCCACTTT.

The chain combines TRBV7-9 with TRBJ1-4, with D hard to call. Germline CDR1 reads SEHNR; CDR2 reads FQNEAQ (reference sequence). This CDR3 region has 16 residues. Between the trimmed V and J ends, which lost 1 base and 0 bases, there was a span of 9 bases. The CDR3 spells CASSLGTIATNEKLFF. CDR3 coding DNA: TGTGCCAGCAGCTTAGGCACCATAGCAACTAATGAAAAACTGTTTTTT.

The chain carries TRBV4-2 and TRBJ1-1; 8 nucleotides line up with TRBD1. The germline V gene encodes CDR1 LGHNA and CDR2 YNFKEQ. Germline trimming cut 4 bases from V and 2 bases from J; bases unmatched to any gene: 9. CDR3 length: 16 amino acids. CDR3 nucleotides: TGTGCCAGCAGCCGGAGTGGTGGACAGGGAAACACTGAAGCTTTCTTT. Translation: CASSRSGGQGNTEAFF.

The rearrangement joins TRBV6-5 to TRBJ1-2; 9 bases are shared with TRBD1. Per germline, CDR1 MNHEY and CDR2 SVGAGI. CDR3 length: 13 residues. J gave up 8 bases and V 6 bases, and 7 bases lay outside the gene matches. CDR3 bases: TGTGCCAGCAGCCCCGGGACAGGGTCCGGCTACACCTTC. It specifies CASSPGTGSGYTF.

The chain combines TRBV19 with TRBJ1-5; 9 bases line up with TRBD1. The CDR3 sequence is 16 residues long. With 3 bases clipped from V and 9 bases from J, the junction kept 12 bases outside the gene matches. The germline gives CDR1 LNHDA, CDR2 SQIVND (reference sequence). The CDR3: CASSMDGTGPDRPQHF. In nucleotides, the CDR3 is TGTGCCAGTAGTATGGACGGGACAGGGCCTGATCGGCCCCAGCATTTT.

This clone was counted once. The chain uses TRBV5-1 and TRBJ1-1; tentatively, D is TRBD1 (5 bases). CDR1 is SGHRS and CDR2 is YFSETQ in the germline V gene. V was cut by 5 bases and J by 3 bases, with 11 bases left in between. The CDR3 consists of 13 residues. The CDR3 sequence is CASRPIRDTEAFF. CDR3 bases: TGCGCCAGCAGGCCGATCAGGGACACTGAAGCTTTCTTT.

The rearrangement uses TRBV7-8 and TRBJ2-1, with 13 positions matching TRBD2. This CDR3 spans 16 amino acids. V shed 6 bases and J 1 base; nucleotides not matched to a gene: 3. Germline CDR1 is SGHVS and CDR2 is FQNEAQ. The CDR3 coding sequence is TGTGCCAGCAGGAAGACTAGCGGGGGGTCCTACAATGAGCAGTTCTTC. Amino acid sequence: CASRKTSGGSYNEQFF.

The chain recombines TRBV28 with TRBJ2-5, with D possibly being TRBD2 (5 bases). Germline CDR1 and CDR2: MDHEN and SYDVKM. The V gene lost 3 bases and the J gene lost 5 bases, with 10 bases spanning the gap. This CDR3 is 13 amino acids long. The CDR3 DNA reads as TGTGCCAGCAGTTTCGAGAGGGCTGAGACCCAGTACTTC. This translates into CASSFERAETQYF.

The gene calls are TRBV19 and TRBJ2-7, with 11 bases lining up with TRBD1. CDR3 size: 16 residues. Germline values: CDR1 LNHDA, CDR2 SQIVND (reference sequence). Losses at the gene ends were 0 bases for V and 5 bases for J; bases not matched to a gene: 6. As DNA, the CDR3 is TGTGCCAGTAGTATAGAAATCGGGACAGGGGGGAACGAGCAGTACTTC. Protein product: CASSIEIGTGGNEQYF.

The gene calls are TRBV28 and TRBJ1-3, with a weak D call TRBD1 (6 bases). CDR1 is MDHEN, CDR2 SYDVKM, per germline. The CDR3 extends over 15 amino acids. V was trimmed by 1 base and J by 0 bases, leaving 7 bases between them. CDR3 coding DNA: TGTGCCAGCAGTTTATTGGGGGCCTCTGGAAACACCATATATTTT. It encodes CASSLLGASGNTIYF.

The CDR3 region is CASNRQDSGNTIYF. The CDR3 DNA reads as TGTGCCAGCAACCGACAGGACTCTGGAAACACCATATATTTT. The chain combines TRBV14 with TRBJ1-3; D possibly corresponds to TRBD1 (6 bases). Germline values: CDR1 SGHDN, CDR2 FVKESK. This CDR3 comprises 14 residues. V lost 7 bases, J lost 0 bases, and 10 bases lay in between.